The TCR beta chain described here comes from a study of T cells after yellow fever vaccination. The study made its TCR cDNA through 5'RACE template switching. That step introduced a universal primer site along with UMIs. From the 5' RACE reads, TCRdb called clonotypes with MiXCR, one entry per CDR3 protein. Seen here are hundreds of thousands of distinct CDR3 sequences, around a sixth observed once, and the top ten hold about 18%. Whole-study results and caveats: Reappearance after the booster was seen for most primary-vaccination clones, at 95% to 96% CD4 and 70% to 90% CD8. Compared with primary, the secondary response was weaker and peaked at day 5, not 15.

In regard to this clonotype: Its target is unknown.

Per germline, CDR1 LGHNA and CDR2 YSLEER. This CDR3 region has 18 residues. V lost 0 bases and J lost 5; bases outside the gene matches: 13. This clonotype was sampled from a man between 18 and 29 years old who received the YFV17D yellow fever vaccine. This chain links TRBV4-3 with TRBJ1-2, with TRBD1 identical over 9 bases. The sequencing here drew on PBMCs, taken around 5 days after the first yellow fever vaccination. CDR3 amino acids: CASSQDPRGQGRDYGYTF. CDR3 in DNA: TGCGCCAGCAGCCAAGATCCTAGGGGACAGGGCAGGGATTATGGCTACACCTTC.